Listed here is a single T cell receptor beta chain. This sample was taken from a study of Ad26.COV2.S vaccination and SARS-CoV-2 variants. Germline CDR1 LGHNA, CDR2 YSLEER. Trimming removed 0 bases from V and 5 bases from J; junction bases left unmatched: 3. The CDR3 totals 15 residues. Libraries were prepared by immunoSEQ multiplex PCR; TCRdb keeps only in-frame clonotypes and omits some of them. In the table there are 250,000 or so clones, around 90% of which are singletons. Treatment indicated: roughly 20 received Ad26.COV2.S at low or high dose, single or two shots; about five received placebo; per-sample allocation not given. Samples analyzed were those drawn on day 63 after the first vaccine or placebo injection.

Sequenced here: peripheral blood, sampled in a trial of Ad26.COV2.S vaccine versus placebo. This clonotype was obtained from a person aged 18-60 years who received the Ad26.COV2.S COVID-19 vaccine or a placebo. V usage is TRBV4-3 and J usage is TRBJ2-3, with 9 bases fitting TRBD2. This CDR3 reads CASSQESGRRDTQYF. CDR3 DNA: TGCGCCAGCAGCCAAGAAAGCGGGAGGAGAGATACGCAGTATTTT.